This T cell receptor (beta chain) originates from a study of metastatic and nonmetastatic thyroid tumors. On the study more broadly: Repertoire comparison spanned blood and tumor or nodule tissue of malignant and benign thyroid patients.

This CDR3 is 13 amino acids long. CDR1 is SGHTA, CDR2 FQGNSA, per germline. Trimming took 4 bases from V and 3 from J, leaving 9 bases between them. Authors' analysis steps: For papillary thyroid cancer, a distant-metastasis classifier was constructed from CDR3 differences observed across clinicopathological groups. TCRdb ran MiXCR on the PCR reads. The V and J calls shown here were made by TCRdb, not taken from the authors' results. The data hold about 16,000 clones, with about a quarter observed a single time. This clone was seen ten or more times. Each patient came to thyroid surgery without any prior treatment (of any kind).

This TCR came from a male donor with papillary thyroid cancer or a benign thyroid nodule (not recorded which). Some clones in this sample may be carry-over from other donors' samples. Sequencing was carried out using blood. The chain joins TRBV7-2 to TRBJ2-5; TRBD1 is a possible D gene (6 bases). Written as DNA, the CDR3 is TGTGCCAGCAGCTCGCGGACAGAAGAGACCCAGTACTTC. It specifies CASSSRTEETQYF.